The 31 T cell receptor beta chains listed next were all sequenced from one sample in a study of Graves' ophthalmopathy and Graves' hyperthyroidism. The authors amplified TCR beta CDR3 regions from RNA transcripts. Second-round multiplex PCR came after a first-round RT-PCR that employed HTBI primers. TCRdb redid the calling of the multiplex PCR reads with MiXCR, one entry per CDR3 protein. The data contain around 1,200,000 distinct CDR3 sequences, approximately 35% of them singletons. Sequencing was done on a sample of peripheral blood or thyroid tissue (not recorded which). These receptors all stem from an adult man with Graves' hyperthyroidism.

There are many counts of this clonotype. The rearrangement uses TRBV5-6 and TRBJ2-6; perhaps TRBD2 as D (5 bases). This CDR3 has 16 residues. Germline V gene sequence: CDR1 SGHDT, CDR2 YYEEEE. V lost 0 bases and J lost 2, with 9 bases in between. CDR3 nucleotide sequence: TGTGCCAGCAGCTTGGCCGAGGGCGCTGGGGCCAACGTCCTGACTTTC. It yields the protein CASSLAEGAGANVLTF.

This clonotype was observed a handful of times. This sequence joins TRBV7-8 and TRBJ1-5; 8 bases are a match to TRBD1. The V and J ends lost 3 bases and 0 bases, in that order; junction bases with no gene match: 13. CDR1 and CDR2 (germline): SGHVS, FQNEAQ. The CDR3 loop spans 19 amino acids. The CDR3 spells CASSFGSRQGKYSNQPQHF. DNA for the CDR3: TGTGCCAGCAGCTTTGGGTCGAGACAGGGGAAATATAGCAATCAGCCCCAGCATTTT.

Notes on this clonotype: This may be a read error: a much more frequent sequence differs by one nucleotide. The genes are TRBV7-9 and TRBJ1-1; a weak D match, TRBD1 (5 bases). From germline, CDR1 is SEHNR and CDR2 FQNEAQ (reference sequence). This CDR3 is built from 15 residues. The CDR3 sequence: CASSLGHGGDTKAFF. The CDR3 nucleotides read TGTGCCAGCAGCTTAGGTCACGGGGGTGACACTAAAGCTTTCTTT.

The V and J genes are TRBV7-8 and TRBJ2-5; 7 bases agree with TRBD2. The J call could be wrong; TRBJ2-1 is a better fit for the DNA end. Germline values: CDR1 SGHVS, CDR2 FQNEAQ. The CDR3 spans 15 residues. The CDR3 here is CASSSPRGDYNEQFF. The CDR3, as DNA: TGTGCCAGCAGCTCCCCTCGGGGGGACTACAATGAGCAGTTCTTC.

With respect to this clonotype: A much larger clone sits a single nucleotide away, making a read error possible. This sequence joins TRBV29-1 and TRBJ2-7; D is uncertain. Trimming removed 8 bases from V and 2 bases from J, with 13 bases in between. Germline CDR1 reads SQVTM; CDR2 reads ANQGSEA. The CDR3 has 12 amino acids. CDR3 residues: CSCKTETYEQYF. CDR3 coding DNA: TGCAGCTGTAAAACAGAGACCTACGAGCAGTACTTC.

A word on this clonotype: This is likely a read error, given that the CDR3 carries no conserved phenylalanine or tryptophan at its end. Because the CDR3's place on the DNA is in doubt, the DNA is left out and the CDR3 is given as listed by TCRdb. The chain links TRBV6-5 to TRBJ1-2. Germline-derived CDR1 and CDR2 are MNHEY and SVGAGI. The CDR3 is 11 amino acids long, termini counted. The CDR3 sequence is CASSYSQEGPN.

The chain couples TRBV6-6 to TRBJ2-5, with TRBD1 identical over 9 bases. The CDR3 runs to 13 residues. J gave up 4 bases and V 6 bases, and 3 bases lay outside the gene matches. Germline assignment: CDR1 MNHNY and CDR2 SVGAGI (reference sequence). DNA of the CDR3: TGTGCCAGCAGACAGGGGGCTGTAGAGACCCAGTACTTC. This codes for CASRQGAVETQYF.

This chain uses TRBV2 with TRBJ2-5; 7 bases fit TRBD1. Germline values: CDR1 SNHLY, CDR2 FYNNEI. This CDR3 is built from 14 residues. With V trimmed by 6 bases and J by 2 bases, 6 bases remained unmatched. The CDR3 loop is CASRDREVQETQYF. CDR3 DNA: TGTGCCAGCAGAGACAGGGAAGTGCAAGAGACCCAGTACTTC.

Comments on this clonotype: The junction and the germline gene differ at one end; a read error may be behind it. The genes are TRBV10-2 and TRBJ2-7; 7 nucleotides match TRBD2. This CDR3 contains 15 residues. Germline loops: CDR1 WSHSY, CDR2 SAAADI. CDR3 sequence reads: CASSLVQRGDAEQYF. The CDR3 DNA reads TGTGCCAGCAGTTTAGTCCAGCGGGGTGATGCCGAGCAGTACTTC.

Worth noting for this clonotype: A much bigger clone sits one base away, suggesting this may be a read error. The chain is built from TRBV9 and TRBJ1-1; D gene unclear. The CDR3 is made up of 14 amino acids. Germline V gene sequence: CDR1 SGDLS, CDR2 YYNGEE. The CDR3 spells CAGSVSQAHTEAFF. In DNA form, the CDR3 reads TGTGCCGGCAGCGTCAGTCAGGCGCACACTGAAGCTTTCTTT.

The chain combines TRBV20-1 with TRBJ2-7, with TRBD2 identical over 7 bases. Trimming at V came to 5 bases and at J to 0 bases, leaving 7 bases not matched to a gene. The CDR3 extends over 14 amino acids. Germline V gene lookup returns CDR1 DFQATT and CDR2 SNEGSKA (reference sequence). This chain's CDR3 is CSAGSSGGSYEQYF. The CDR3 DNA reads as TGCAGTGCTGGCTCTAGCGGTGGCTCCTACGAGCAGTACTTC.

Note on this clonotype: At one end the junction does not follow the germline gene, possibly because of a read error. The rearrangement joins TRBV5-5 to TRBJ1-6, with D unclear. The CDR3 totals 16 residues. From germline, CDR1 is SGHKS and CDR2 YYEKEE (reference sequence). This CDR3 is CASSSDGRYYNSPLHF. For the CDR3, the DNA is TGCGCCAGCAGCTCGGACGGACGCTACTATAATTCACCCCTCCACTTT.

This clonotype was recorded at least ten times. The V and J genes are TRBV5-1 and TRBJ1-4; the match to TRBD1 covers 9 bases. V lost 4 bases and J lost 8; bases outside the gene matches: 9. Germline V lookup: CDR1 SGHRS, CDR2 YFSETQ. The CDR3 length is 15 residues. CDR3 region: CASSGGQGTLEKLFF. The CDR3 bases are TGCGCCAGCAGCGGCGGACAGGGGACTTTGGAAAAACTGTTTTTT.

This clonotype was observed at least ten times. This chain's CDR3 is CASSVPYRGRVAGEAFF. The CDR3, as DNA: TGTGCCAGTAGTGTTCCCTACAGGGGTAGGGTTGCTGGTGAAGCTTTCTTT. The gene calls are TRBV19 and TRBJ1-1; 7 bases fit TRBD1. In germline, CDR1 is LNHDA, CDR2 SQIVND (reference sequence). Trimming at V came to 5 bases and at J to 7 bases, leaving 19 bases not matched to a gene. The CDR3 covers 17 residues.

Many counts were recorded for this clonotype. The chain links TRBV24-1 to TRBJ1-2; the D is unclear. CDR1 and CDR2 (germline): KGHDR, SFDVKD. The CDR3 loop spans 16 amino acids. Trimming left V 4 bases short and J 2 bases short, with 16 bases between. The CDR3 nucleotides are TGTGCCACCAGTGAGCGACTCCTCGGCGGAAACTATGGCTACACCTTC. Amino acids: CATSERLLGGNYGYTF.

The chain combines TRBV24-1 with TRBJ2-5; TRBD2 aligns across 8 bases. The V and J ends lost 11 bases and 5 bases, in that order; junction bases with no gene match: 12. Germline V gene data show CDR1 as KGHDR and CDR2 as SFDVKD. The CDR3 spans 14 residues. In DNA form, the CDR3 reads TGTGCCATCAGGGGAGCGGGAGTTGTGGAGACCCAGTACTTC. It specifies CAIRGAGVVETQYF.

This chain connects TRBV10-2 to TRBJ1-1; 7 nucleotides agree with TRBD1. The germline gives CDR1 WSHSY, CDR2 SAAADI. This CDR3 is 16 amino acids long. Trimming took 2 bases from V and 3 from J; bases not matched to a gene: 9. CDR3 sequence: CASSEDGKTGYTEAFF. Here the CDR3 DNA reads TGCGCCAGCAGTGAGGACGGCAAGACAGGGTACACTGAAGCTTTCTTT.

This clonotype has at least ten counts. The rearrangement joins TRBV15 to TRBJ1-2; no clear D gene. CDR3 length: 13 residues. CDR1 and CDR2 from the germline V gene are LNHNV and YYDKDF (reference sequence). V dropped 3 bases and J dropped 0 bases, with 5 bases sitting between them. The CDR3 reads CATSSSANYGYTF. Here the CDR3 DNA reads TGTGCCACCAGCAGTTCAGCTAACTATGGCTACACCTTC.

In its sample, this clonotype was seen many times. The V call is TRBV5-1, the J call TRBJ1-2; D ambiguous. Trimming left V 5 bases short and J 3 bases short, with 17 bases between. The germline V gene encodes CDR1 SGHRS and CDR2 YFSETQ. The CDR3 covers 15 residues. The CDR3 bases are TGCGCCAGCAGGCACCCCGCGCAGGTTCACTATGGCTACACCTTC. Residues: CASRHPAQVHYGYTF.

There are many counts of this clonotype. V is TRBV2 and J is TRBJ2-3, with 10 positions matching TRBD2. V dropped 8 bases and J dropped 3; count of bases not matched to a gene: 11. The CDR3 loop spans 16 amino acids. Germline V gene sequence: CDR1 SNHLY, CDR2 FYNNEI. In DNA form, the CDR3 reads TGTGCCAGCGCGTCAACCGGGACTAGCGTAACAGATACGCAGTATTTT. This encodes CASASTGTSVTDTQYF.

This clonotype was counted at least ten times. The CDR3: CASSEAPGEAFF. CDR3 coding DNA: TGTGCCAGTAGTGAAGCGCCGGGGGAAGCTTTCTTT. The rearrangement joins TRBV19 to TRBJ1-1; D ambiguous. Germline V CDR1 and CDR2: LNHDA, SQIVND (reference sequence). The V and J ends lost 5 bases and 8 bases respectively, with 12 bases between them. CDR3 length: 12 residues.

The chain couples TRBV20-1 to TRBJ2-7; 7 bases align to TRBD2. This CDR3 has 16 amino acids. With V trimmed by 7 bases and J by 3 bases, 18 bases remained unmatched. CDR1 is DFQATT, CDR2 SNEGSKA, per germline (reference sequence). The CDR3 nucleotides read TGCAGTGGAACTACACTGAGCGGGATCTTGTTCTACGAGCAGTACTTC. Its translation: CSGTTLSGILFYEQYF.

On this clonotype: Being one base from a much bigger clone, this may be a read error. This sequence joins TRBV15 and TRBJ1-1; D is unclear. The germline gives CDR1 LNHNV, CDR2 YYDKDF (reference sequence). V dropped 2 bases and J dropped 0 bases, with 13 bases sitting between them. This CDR3 is 16 amino acids long. The CDR3 bases are TGTGCCACCAGCAGACTCACTTCGGACCTGAACACTGAAGCTTTCTTT. It specifies CATSRLTSDLNTEAFF.

This clonotype was detected ten times or more. This chain joins TRBV7-2 and TRBJ1-1; 12 bases match TRBD1. Germline-derived CDR1 and CDR2 are SGHTA and FQGNSA. The CDR3 is 17 residues long. With V trimmed by 5 bases and J by 0 bases, 7 bases remained unmatched. CDR3 coding DNA: TGTGCCAGCAGCCGCCGGGGACAGGGGGCCTTGAACACTGAAGCTTTCTTT. The encoded protein is CASSRRGQGALNTEAFF. Full variable domain (remainder filled in from reference TRBV7-2 and TRBJ1-1): GAGVSQSPSNKVTEKGKDVELRCDPISGHTALYWYRQSLGQGLEFLIYFQGNSAPDKSGLPSDRFSAERTGGSVSTLTIQRTQQEDSAVYLCASSRRGQGALNTEAFFGQGTRLTVV.

About this clonotype: The germline gene is not matched at one end of the junction; a read error may be the cause. The chain has TRBV10-3 and TRBJ1-1; D uncertain. In germline, CDR1 is ENHRY, CDR2 SYGVKD. The CDR3 has 13 amino acids. The CDR3 reads CASSDLARIVAFF. The CDR3 DNA reads TGTGCCAGCAGTGATTTGGCACGGATTGTAGCTTTCTTT.

This clonotype has a count of ten or more. The V gene is TRBV5-8, the J gene TRBJ1-6, with TRBD1 identical over 9 bases. Germline values: CDR1 SGHTS, CDR2 YDEGEE. The length of the CDR3 is 16 residues. The trim removed 0 bases at V and 8 bases at J, leaving 6 bases unmatched. This chain's CDR3 is CASSLARTGEDSPLHF. The CDR3 bases are TGTGCCAGCAGCTTGGCCCGGACAGGGGAGGATTCACCCCTCCACTTT. Full variable domain (rest looked up from reference TRBV5-8 and TRBJ1-6): EAGVTQSPTHLIKTRGQQATLRCSPISGHTSVYWYQQALGLGLQFLLWYDEGEERNRGNFPPRFSGRQFPNYSSELNVNALELEDSALYLCASSLARTGEDSPLHFGNGTRLTVT.

This clonotype was counted a few times. This rearrangement joins TRBV6-5 to TRBJ1-1; D unclear. V was cut by 11 bases and J by 1 base, with 11 bases left in between. Per germline, CDR1 MNHEY and CDR2 SVGAGI. This CDR3 is 12 amino acids long. The CDR3 is CASLRANTEAFF. In DNA, the CDR3 is TGTGCCTCCCTTCGGGCGAACACTGAAGCTTTCTTT.

This clonotype was found many times. The J gene is TRBJ2-7, the V gene TRBV7-9; the D call may be TRBD1 or TRBD2 (5 bases each). In germline, CDR1 is SEHNR, CDR2 FQNEAQ (reference sequence). The ends were cut back, 4 bases at V and 5 bases at J, with 18 bases in the middle. CDR3 length: 15 amino acids. The CDR3 sequence: CASSSLRLGTNEQYF. The CDR3 DNA is TGTGCCAGCAGCTCACTTCGTCTGGGGACGAACGAGCAGTACTTC. The full variable domain, with the rest looked up from reference TRBV7-9 and TRBJ2-7, is DTGVSQNPRHKITKRGQNVTFRCDPISEHNRLYWYRQTLGQGPEFLTYFQNEAQLEKSRLLSDRFSAERPKGSFSTLEIQRTEQGDSAMYLCASSSLRLGTNEQYFGPGTRLTVT.

For this clonotype: A read error may explain this, as a much larger clone is one base away. The chain employs TRBV7-8 and TRBJ1-6; D call uncertain. V lost 4 bases to trimming and J lost 12 bases, with 19 bases between them. This CDR3 contains 15 residues. The germline CDR1 and CDR2 sequences are SGHVS and FQNEAQ. CDR3 nucleotides: TGTGCCAGCAGCTCGAGCCTTATATTGGCAGGACCCCTCCACTTT. Translation: CASSSSLILAGPLHF.

This chain uses TRBV2 with TRBJ1-5; D is undetermined. From germline, CDR1 is SNHLY and CDR2 FYNNEI. This CDR3 has 15 residues. Between the trimmed V and J ends, which lost 5 bases and 2 bases, there was a span of 13 bases. CDR3 region: CASSLFGVGNQPQHF. The CDR3 DNA follows: TGTGCCAGCAGTTTATTTGGGGTTGGCAATCAGCCCCAGCATTTT.

This clonotype occurred many times. This chain connects TRBV4-1 to TRBJ1-2; D is possibly TRBD1 (6 bases). Trimming pared 0 bases from V and 6 bases from J, leaving 14 bases between. Germline CDR1 reads MGHRA; CDR2 reads YSYEKL. The CDR3 has 15 amino acids. The CDR3 spells CASSQEGQGWNGYTF. The CDR3 coding sequence is TGCGCCAGCAGCCAAGAAGGGCAGGGGTGGAATGGCTACACCTTC.